The 7 T cell receptor beta chains reported below all come from one sample, sequenced in a study of shared clonotypes between healthy human individuals. TCRdb's table, derived via immunoSEQ multiplex PCR, lists solely in-frame clones and lacks some. The sample includes 2 million to 2.5 million clones, approximately 94% seen only once; the top ten take 0.9% to 1.3%. Naive-designated CD8 cells lacked CD45RO, were positively enriched for CCR7, and omitted terminally differentiated effector memory CD45RA+ cells. The specimen sequenced was naive CD8+ T cells sorted from blood. These receptors all stem from a young man in good health.

For this clone: Within the sample, other DNA sequences also encode this same CDR3. DNA for the CDR3: TGTGCCAGCTCACCCGTCGGCAATGAGCAGTTCTTC. Its translation is CASSPVGNEQFF. This rearrangement joins TRBV18 to TRBJ2-1; D gene uncertain. Germline-derived CDR1 and CDR2 are KGHSH and LQKENI. This CDR3 is 12 amino acids long. The ends were cut back, 3 bases at V and 6 bases at J, with 6 bases in the middle.

This chain connects TRBV6-1 to TRBJ1-1; D unresolved. The CDR3 length is 13 residues. Trimming left V 4 bases short and J 1 base short, with 7 bases between. Germline lookup yields CDR1 MNHNS and CDR2 SASEGT. This CDR3 reads CASSGAGNTEAFF. In DNA, the CDR3 is TGTGCCAGCAGTGGGGCAGGGAACACTGAAGCTTTCTTT.

The chain has TRBV2 and TRBJ2-5; D remains ambiguous. Germline V gene data show CDR1 as SNHLY and CDR2 as FYNNEI. V lost 2 bases to trimming and J lost 4 bases, with 11 bases between them. The length of the CDR3 is 14 residues. The CDR3 reads CASSEIAGGETQYF. As DNA, the CDR3 is TGTGCCAGCAGTGAAATCGCAGGCGGAGAGACCCAGTACTTC.

This rearrangement joins TRBV2 to TRBJ1-1, with D possibly being TRBD1 (6 bases). There are 13 residues in the CDR3. Germline V gene lookup returns CDR1 SNHLY and CDR2 FYNNEI. The V end was cut by 6 bases, the J end by 4 bases, with 12 bases between. For the CDR3, the DNA is TGTGCCAGCAGAACAGGGCTCGGCACTGAAGCTTTCTTT. It encodes CASRTGLGTEAFF.

For the CDR3, the DNA is TGTGCCAGCAGCGTAGCCGGACTAGCGGAAGAGCAGTTCTTC. Protein product: CASSVAGLAEEQFF. This sequence joins TRBV9 and TRBJ2-1, with TRBD2 matching over 10 bases. The germline CDR1 and CDR2 sequences are SGDLS and YYNGEE. After removal of 0 bases from V and 10 bases from J, the junction contained 4 bases not matched to a gene. The CDR3 runs to 14 residues.

Turning to this clone: The junction departs from germline at one end; a sequencing error may be responsible. This chain joins TRBV27 and TRBJ2-7; D is unresolved. The germline V gene has CDR1 MNHEY and CDR2 SMNVEV (reference sequence). The CDR3 extends over 14 amino acids. Here the CDR3 DNA reads TGTGCCAGCAGTGCCCTTGGACGATCCTCCGAGCAGTACTTC. This gives the protein CASSALGRSSEQYF.

The rearrangement joins TRBV10-2 to TRBJ2-3; TRBD2 might be the D (5 bases). V was pared by 0 bases and J by 10 bases, with 14 bases between. The CDR3 is 14 amino acids. In germline, CDR1 is WSHSY, CDR2 SAAADI. The CDR3 sequence is CASSESWGAMAQYF. CDR3 coding DNA: TGCGCCAGCAGTGAGTCTTGGGGAGCGATGGCGCAGTATTTT.